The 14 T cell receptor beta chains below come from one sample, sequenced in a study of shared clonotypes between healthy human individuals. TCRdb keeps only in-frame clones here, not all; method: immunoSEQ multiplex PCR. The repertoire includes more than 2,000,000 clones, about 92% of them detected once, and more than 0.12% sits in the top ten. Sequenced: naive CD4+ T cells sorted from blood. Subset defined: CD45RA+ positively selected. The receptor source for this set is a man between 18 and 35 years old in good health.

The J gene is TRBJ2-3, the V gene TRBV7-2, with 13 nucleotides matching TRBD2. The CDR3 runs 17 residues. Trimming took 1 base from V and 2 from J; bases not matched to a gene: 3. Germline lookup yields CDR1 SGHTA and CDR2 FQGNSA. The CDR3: CASSLGGLAGLTDTQYF. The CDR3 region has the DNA TGTGCCAGCAGCTTAGGGGGACTAGCGGGGCTCACAGATACGCAGTATTTT.

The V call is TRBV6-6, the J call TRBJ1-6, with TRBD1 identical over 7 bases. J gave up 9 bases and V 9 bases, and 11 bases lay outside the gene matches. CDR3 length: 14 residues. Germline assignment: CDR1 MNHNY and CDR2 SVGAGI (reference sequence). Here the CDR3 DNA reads TGTGCCAGTGCTCGCCAGGGGGTATTTTCACCCCTCCACTTT. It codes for CASARQGVFSPLHF.

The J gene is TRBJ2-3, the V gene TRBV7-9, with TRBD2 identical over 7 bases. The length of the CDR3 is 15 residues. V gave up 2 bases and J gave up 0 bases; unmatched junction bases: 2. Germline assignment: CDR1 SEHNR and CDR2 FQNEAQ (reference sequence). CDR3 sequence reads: CASSLQRGSTDTQYF. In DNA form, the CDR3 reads TGTGCCAGCAGCTTACAGCGGGGAAGCACAGATACGCAGTATTTT.

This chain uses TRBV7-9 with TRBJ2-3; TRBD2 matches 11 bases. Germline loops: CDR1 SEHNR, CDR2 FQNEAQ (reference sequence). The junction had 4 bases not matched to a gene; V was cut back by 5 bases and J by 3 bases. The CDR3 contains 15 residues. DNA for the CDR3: TGTGCCAGCAGCCGTGGGACTAGCGGAACAGATACGCAGTATTTT. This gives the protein CASSRGTSGTDTQYF.

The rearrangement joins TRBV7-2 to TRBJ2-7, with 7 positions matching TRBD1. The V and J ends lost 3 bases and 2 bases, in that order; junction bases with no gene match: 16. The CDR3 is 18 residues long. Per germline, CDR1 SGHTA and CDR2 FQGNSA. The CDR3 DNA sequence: TGTGCCAGCAGCTTCTTGCCACCGGGACAGATAGAAACCTACGAGCAGTACTTC. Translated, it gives CASSFLPPGQIETYEQYF.

The CDR3 loop is CASSLGYNRGNEQFF. DNA of the CDR3: TGCGCCAGCAGCTTGGGGTATAACAGGGGTAATGAGCAGTTCTTC. This chain uses TRBV5-1 with TRBJ2-1; 7 bases agree with TRBD1. The CDR3 is 15 residues long. The germline gives CDR1 SGHRS, CDR2 YFSETQ. V dropped 0 bases and J dropped 7; count of bases not matched to a gene: 7.

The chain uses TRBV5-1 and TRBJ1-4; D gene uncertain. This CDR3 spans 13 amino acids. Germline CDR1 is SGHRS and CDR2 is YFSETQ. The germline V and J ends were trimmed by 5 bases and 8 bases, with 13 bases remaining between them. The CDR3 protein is CASRTPNEEKLFF. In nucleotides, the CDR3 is TGCGCCAGCAGGACACCTAATGAAGAAAAACTGTTTTTT. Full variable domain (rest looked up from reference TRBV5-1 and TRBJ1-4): KAGVTQTPRYLIKTRGQQVTLSCSPISGHRSVSWYQQTPGQGLQFLFEYFSETQRNKGNFPGRFSGRQFSNSRSEMNVSTLELGDSALYLCASRTPNEEKLFFGSGTQLSVL.

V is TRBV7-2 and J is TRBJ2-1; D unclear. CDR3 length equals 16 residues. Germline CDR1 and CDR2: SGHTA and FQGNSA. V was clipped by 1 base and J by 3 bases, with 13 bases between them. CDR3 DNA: TGTGCCAGCAGCTTAGGATTTGGCAGAGACTACAATGAGCAGTTCTTC. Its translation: CASSLGFGRDYNEQFF.

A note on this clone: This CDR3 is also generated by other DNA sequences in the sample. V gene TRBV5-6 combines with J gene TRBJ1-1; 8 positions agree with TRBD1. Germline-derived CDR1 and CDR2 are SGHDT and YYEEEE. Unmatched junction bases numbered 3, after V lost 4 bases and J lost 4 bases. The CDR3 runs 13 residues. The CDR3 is CASSRTGGTEAFF. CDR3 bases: TGTGCCAGCAGCCGCACAGGGGGCACTGAAGCTTTCTTT.

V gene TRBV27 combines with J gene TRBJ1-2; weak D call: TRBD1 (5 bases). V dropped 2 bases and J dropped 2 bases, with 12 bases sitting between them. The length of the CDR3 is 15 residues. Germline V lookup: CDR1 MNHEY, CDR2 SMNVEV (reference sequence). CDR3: CASSLQGARNYGYTF. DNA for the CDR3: TGTGCCAGCAGTTTACAAGGGGCGCGGAACTATGGCTACACCTTC.

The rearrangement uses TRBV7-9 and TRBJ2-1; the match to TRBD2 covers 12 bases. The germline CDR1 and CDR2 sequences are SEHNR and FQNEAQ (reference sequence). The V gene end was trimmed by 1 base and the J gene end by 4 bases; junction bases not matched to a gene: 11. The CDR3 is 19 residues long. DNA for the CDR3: TGTGCCAGCAGCTTAGATTGGGGAACTAGCGGGAGGTTATACAATGAGCAGTTCTTC. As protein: CASSLDWGTSGRLYNEQFF.

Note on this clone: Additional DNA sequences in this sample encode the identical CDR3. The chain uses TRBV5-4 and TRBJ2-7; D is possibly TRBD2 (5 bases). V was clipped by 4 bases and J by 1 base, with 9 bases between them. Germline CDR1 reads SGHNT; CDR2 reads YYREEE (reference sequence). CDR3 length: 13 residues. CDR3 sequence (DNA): TGTGCCAGCAGCGATAGGACTTCCTACGAGCAGTACTTC. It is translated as CASSDRTSYEQYF.

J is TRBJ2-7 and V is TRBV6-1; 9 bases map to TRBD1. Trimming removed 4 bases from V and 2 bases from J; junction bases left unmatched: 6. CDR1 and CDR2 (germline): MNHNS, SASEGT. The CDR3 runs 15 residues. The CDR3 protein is CASSAGTGRTYEQYF. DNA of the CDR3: TGTGCCAGCAGTGCCGGGACAGGGCGCACCTACGAGCAGTACTTC.

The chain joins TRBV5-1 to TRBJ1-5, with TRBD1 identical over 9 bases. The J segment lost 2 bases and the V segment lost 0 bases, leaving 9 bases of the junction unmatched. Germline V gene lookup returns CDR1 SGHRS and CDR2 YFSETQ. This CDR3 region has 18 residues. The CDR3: CASSLDGTGFDGNQPQHF. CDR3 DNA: TGCGCCAGCAGCTTGGACGGGACAGGGTTTGATGGCAATCAGCCCCAGCATTTT.